Sequencing of this TCR beta chain was carried out in a study of T cell clones after liver transplantation. Whole-study context: TCRbeta sequencing after a pre-transplant mixed lymphocyte reaction identified graft-donor-reactive clones, later tracked in post-transplant blood.

As for this clone: Antigen specificity is unknown.

Study-level findings and limits: Post-transplant time points were not standardized, so conclusions are preliminary.

The CDR3 extends over 15 amino acids. Germline CDR1 SNHLY, CDR2 FYNNEI. Trimming took 5 bases from V and 5 from J, leaving 18 bases between them. Clones were read by immunoSEQ multiplex PCR, and TCRdb kept only the in-frame ones, dropping some. The data show approximately 75,000 clones, 80% seen once. The V and J genes are TRBV2 and TRBJ1-1, with D possibly TRBD1 on 6 matching bases. The origin of this receptor is a human patient who received a liver transplant. Certain T cells may be donor cells from the graft. The sequenced sample was CD4+ T cells from blood, obtained 12 months after liver transplant. CDR3 in amino acids: CASSLMGAEATEAFF. The DNA for the CDR3 is TGTGCCAGCAGTCTTATGGGGGCGGAGGCAACTGAAGCTTTCTTT.